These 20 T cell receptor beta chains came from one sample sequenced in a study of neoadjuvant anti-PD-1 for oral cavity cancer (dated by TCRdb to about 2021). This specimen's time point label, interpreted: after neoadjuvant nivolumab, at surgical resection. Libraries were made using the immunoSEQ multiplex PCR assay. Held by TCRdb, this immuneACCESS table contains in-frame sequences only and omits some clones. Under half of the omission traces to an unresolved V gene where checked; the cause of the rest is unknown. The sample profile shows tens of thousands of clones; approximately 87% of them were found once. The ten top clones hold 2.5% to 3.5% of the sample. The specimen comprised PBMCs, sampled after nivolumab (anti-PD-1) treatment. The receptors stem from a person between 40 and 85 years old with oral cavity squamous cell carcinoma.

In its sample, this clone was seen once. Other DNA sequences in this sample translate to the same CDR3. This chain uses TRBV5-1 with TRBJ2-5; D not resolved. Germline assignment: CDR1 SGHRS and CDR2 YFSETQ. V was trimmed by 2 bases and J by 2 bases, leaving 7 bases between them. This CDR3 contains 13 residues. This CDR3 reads CASSLSLQETQYF. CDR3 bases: TGCGCCAGCAGCTTATCCCTTCAAGAGACCCAGTACTTC.

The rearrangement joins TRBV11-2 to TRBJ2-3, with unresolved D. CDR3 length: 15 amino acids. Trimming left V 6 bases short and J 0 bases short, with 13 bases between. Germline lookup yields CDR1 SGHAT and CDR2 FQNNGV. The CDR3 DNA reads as TGTGCCAGCAGTTCGGAACCGTACAGCACAGATACGCAGTATTTT. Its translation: CASSSEPYSTDTQYF.

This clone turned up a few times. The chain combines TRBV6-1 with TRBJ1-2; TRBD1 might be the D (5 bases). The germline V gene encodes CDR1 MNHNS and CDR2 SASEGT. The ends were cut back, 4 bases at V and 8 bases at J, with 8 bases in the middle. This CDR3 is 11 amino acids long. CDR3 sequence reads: CASSVGHGYTF. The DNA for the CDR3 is TGTGCCAGCAGTGTGGGGCACGGCTACACCTTC.

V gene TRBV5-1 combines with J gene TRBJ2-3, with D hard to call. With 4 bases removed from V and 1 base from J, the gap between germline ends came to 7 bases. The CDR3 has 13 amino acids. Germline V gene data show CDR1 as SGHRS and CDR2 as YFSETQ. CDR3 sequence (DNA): TGCGCCAGCAGCCCCTTGGGCACAGATACGCAGTATTTT. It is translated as CASSPLGTDTQYF.

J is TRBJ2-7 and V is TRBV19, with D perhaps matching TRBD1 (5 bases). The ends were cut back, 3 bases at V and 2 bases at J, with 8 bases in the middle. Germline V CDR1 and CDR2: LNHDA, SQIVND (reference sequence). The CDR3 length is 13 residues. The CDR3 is CASSIETAYEQYF. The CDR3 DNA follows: TGTGCCAGTAGTATCGAGACAGCCTACGAGCAGTACTTC.

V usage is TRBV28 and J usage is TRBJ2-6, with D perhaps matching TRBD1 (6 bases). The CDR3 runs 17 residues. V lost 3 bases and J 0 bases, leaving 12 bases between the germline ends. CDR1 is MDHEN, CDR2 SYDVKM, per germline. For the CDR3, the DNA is TGTGCCAGCAGTTTCCGCGGACAGTACTCTGGGGCCAACGTCCTGACTTTC. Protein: CASSFRGQYSGANVLTF.

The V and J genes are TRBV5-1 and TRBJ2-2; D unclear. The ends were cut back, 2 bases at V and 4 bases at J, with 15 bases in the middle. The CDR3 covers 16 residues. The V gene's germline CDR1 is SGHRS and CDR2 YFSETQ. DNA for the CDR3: TGCGCCAGCAGCTTCACTCAACTGGCCACCACCGGGGAGCTGTTTTTT. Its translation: CASSFTQLATTGELFF.

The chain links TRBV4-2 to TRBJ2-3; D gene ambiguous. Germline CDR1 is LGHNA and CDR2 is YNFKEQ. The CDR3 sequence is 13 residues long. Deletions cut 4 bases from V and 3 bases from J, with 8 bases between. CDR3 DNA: TGTGCCAGCAGCCGAAAAAAGACAGATACGCAGTATTTT. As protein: CASSRKKTDTQYF.

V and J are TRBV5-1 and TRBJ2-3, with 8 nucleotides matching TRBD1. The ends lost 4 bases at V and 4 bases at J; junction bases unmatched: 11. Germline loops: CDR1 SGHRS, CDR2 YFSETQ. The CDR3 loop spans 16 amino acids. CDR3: CASSLGQGARADTQYF. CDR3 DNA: TGCGCCAGCAGCCTGGGGCAGGGGGCGCGAGCAGATACGCAGTATTTT.

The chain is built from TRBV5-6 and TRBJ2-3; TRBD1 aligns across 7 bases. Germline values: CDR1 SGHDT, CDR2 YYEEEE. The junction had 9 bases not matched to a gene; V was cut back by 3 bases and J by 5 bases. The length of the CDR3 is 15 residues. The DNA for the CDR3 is TGTGCCAGCAGCTCCCGACAGGGTTGGGGAGATACGCAGTATTTT. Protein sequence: CASSSRQGWGDTQYF.

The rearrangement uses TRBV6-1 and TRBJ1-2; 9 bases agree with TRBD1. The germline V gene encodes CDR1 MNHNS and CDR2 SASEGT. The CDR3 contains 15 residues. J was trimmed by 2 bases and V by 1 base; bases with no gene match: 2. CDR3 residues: CASSEGGTGNYGYTF. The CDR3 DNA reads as TGTGCCAGCAGTGAAGGGGGGACAGGGAACTATGGCTACACCTTC.

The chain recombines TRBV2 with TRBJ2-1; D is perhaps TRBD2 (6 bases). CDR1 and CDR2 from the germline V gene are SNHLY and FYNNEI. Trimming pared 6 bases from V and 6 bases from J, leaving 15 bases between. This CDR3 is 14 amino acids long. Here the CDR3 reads CASRTGEVLNEQFF. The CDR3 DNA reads TGTGCCAGCAGGACCGGGGAGGTCCTCAATGAGCAGTTCTTC.

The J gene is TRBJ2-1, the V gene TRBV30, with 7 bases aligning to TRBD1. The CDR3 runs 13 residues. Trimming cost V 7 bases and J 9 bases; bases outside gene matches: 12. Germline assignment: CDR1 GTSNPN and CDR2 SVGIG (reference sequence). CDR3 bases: TGTGCCTCAAGACAGGGTCCTGGGAGTGAGCAGTTCTTC. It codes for CASRQGPGSEQFF.

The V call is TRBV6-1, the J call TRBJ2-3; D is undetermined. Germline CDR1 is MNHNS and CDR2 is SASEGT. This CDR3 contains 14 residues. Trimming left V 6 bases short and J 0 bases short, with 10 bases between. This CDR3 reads CASSFYSSTDTQYF. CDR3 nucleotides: TGTGCCAGCAGCTTTTACAGTAGCACAGATACGCAGTATTTT.

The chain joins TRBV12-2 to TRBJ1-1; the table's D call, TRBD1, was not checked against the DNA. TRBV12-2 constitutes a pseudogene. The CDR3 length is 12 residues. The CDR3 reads CASREQNTEAFF. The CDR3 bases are TGTGCAAGTCGCGAACAGAACACTGAAGCTTTCTTT.

CDR3 in amino acids: CASSPINQPQHF. CDR3 DNA sequence: TGTGCCAGCAGTCCAATTAATCAGCCCCAGCATTTT. The gene calls are TRBV28 and TRBJ1-5; no clear D gene. Germline V CDR1 and CDR2: MDHEN, SYDVKM. The CDR3 is 12 amino acids. With 5 bases removed from V and 4 bases from J, the gap between germline ends came to 6 bases. Drawing the rest from reference TRBV28 and TRBJ1-5, the complete variable domain is DVKVTQSSRYLVKRTGEKVFLECVQDMDHENMFWYRQDPGLGLRLIYFSYDVKMKEKGDIPEGYSVSREKKERFSLILESASTNQTSMYLCASSPINQPQHFGDGTRLSIL.

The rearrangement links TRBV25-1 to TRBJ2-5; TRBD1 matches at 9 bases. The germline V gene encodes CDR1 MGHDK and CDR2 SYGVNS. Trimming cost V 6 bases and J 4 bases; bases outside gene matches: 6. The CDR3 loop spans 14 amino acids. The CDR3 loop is CASRFTGGLETQYF. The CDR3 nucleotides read TGTGCCAGCAGATTCACAGGGGGCCTAGAGACCCAGTACTTC.

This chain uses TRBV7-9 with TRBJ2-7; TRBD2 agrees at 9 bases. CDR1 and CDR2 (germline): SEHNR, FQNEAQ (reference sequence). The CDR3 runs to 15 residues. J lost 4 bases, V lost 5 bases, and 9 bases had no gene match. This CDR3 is CASSQTSGQEYEQYF. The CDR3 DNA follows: TGTGCCAGCAGCCAAACTAGCGGGCAGGAGTACGAGCAGTACTTC.

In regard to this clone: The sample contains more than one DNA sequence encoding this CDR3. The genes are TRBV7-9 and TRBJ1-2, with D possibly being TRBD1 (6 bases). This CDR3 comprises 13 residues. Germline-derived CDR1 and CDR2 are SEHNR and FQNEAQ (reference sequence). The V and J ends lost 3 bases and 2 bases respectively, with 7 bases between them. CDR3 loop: CASSLQGNYGYTF. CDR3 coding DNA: TGTGCCAGCAGCTTGCAGGGGAACTATGGCTACACCTTC.

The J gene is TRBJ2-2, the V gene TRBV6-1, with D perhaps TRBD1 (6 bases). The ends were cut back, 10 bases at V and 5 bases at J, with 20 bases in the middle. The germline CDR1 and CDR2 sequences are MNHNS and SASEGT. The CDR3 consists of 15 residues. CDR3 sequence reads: CATFQADRWTGELFF. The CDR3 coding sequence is TGTGCCACCTTTCAAGCGGACAGATGGACCGGGGAGCTGTTTTTT.